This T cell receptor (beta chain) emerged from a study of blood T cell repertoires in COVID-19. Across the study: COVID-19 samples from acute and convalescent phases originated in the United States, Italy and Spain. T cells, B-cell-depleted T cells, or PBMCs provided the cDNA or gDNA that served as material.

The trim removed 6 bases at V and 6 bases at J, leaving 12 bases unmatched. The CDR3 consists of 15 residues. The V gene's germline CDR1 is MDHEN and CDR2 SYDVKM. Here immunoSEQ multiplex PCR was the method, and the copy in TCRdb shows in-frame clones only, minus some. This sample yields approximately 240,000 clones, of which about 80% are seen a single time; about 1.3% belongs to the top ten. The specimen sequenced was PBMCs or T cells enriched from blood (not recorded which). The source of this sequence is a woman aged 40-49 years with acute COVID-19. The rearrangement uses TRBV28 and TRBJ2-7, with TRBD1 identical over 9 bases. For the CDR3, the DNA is TGTGCCAGCAGCCCACGGACAGGGGCCCTTGGCGAGCAGTACTTC. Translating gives CASSPRTGALGEQYF. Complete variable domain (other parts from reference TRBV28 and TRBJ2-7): DVKVTQSSRYLVKRTGEKVFLECVQDMDHENMFWYRQDPGLGLRLIYFSYDVKMKEKGDIPEGYSVSREKKERFSLILESASTNQTSMYLCASSPRTGALGEQYFGPGTRLTVT.